The 5 T cell receptor beta chains reported below all come from one sample, sequenced in a study of blood T cells in healthy people across ages. Combining a sample-barcoded 5' primer with a J-beta primer mix, a second PCR ran for 7 to 11 cycles. TCRdb ran MiXCR on the 5' RACE reads and lists one entry per CDR3 protein. The top ten clones hold 8.7% of a sample with 450,000 to 650,000 distinct CDR3 sequences, nearly 25% of them seen once. These data were also reused for a study on T cells of mothers and their children.

The sample comprised blood. The source of these receptors is a boy aged 5 to 17 in good health.

This clonotype was detected a few times. The chain carries TRBV20-1 and TRBJ1-2, with unresolved D. The V end lost 3 bases, the J end lost 8 bases, and 22 bases lay between the germline ends. Germline CDR1 is DFQATT and CDR2 is SNEGSKA (reference sequence). The CDR3 loop spans 15 amino acids. The CDR3 loop reads CSARARAFVVGGYTF. For the CDR3, the DNA is TGCAGTGCTAGGGCAAGAGCCTTCGTGGTAGGCGGCTACACCTTC.

The V and J genes are TRBV7-6 and TRBJ2-7, with D tentatively TRBD1 or TRBD2 (5 bases each). Germline V lookup: CDR1 SGHVS, CDR2 FNYEAQ. This CDR3 contains 15 residues. V was trimmed by 3 bases and J by 1 base, leaving 13 bases between them. The CDR3 loop reads CASSFEGTGSYEQYF. CDR3 coding DNA: TGTGCCAGCAGCTTCGAGGGGACGGGGTCCTACGAGCAGTACTTC.

This clonotype has a handful of counts. The V and J genes are TRBV10-3 and TRBJ2-1; 9 bases are a match to TRBD1. CDR3 length: 15 residues. The germline gives CDR1 ENHRY, CDR2 SYGVKD. Trimming cost V 6 bases and J 6 bases; bases outside gene matches: 9. CDR3 in amino acids: CAIRDRGDRVNEQFF. The CDR3 coding sequence is TGTGCCATCAGAGACCGGGGGGACAGGGTCAATGAGCAGTTCTTC.

This clonotype was counted between two and nine times. Mismatch with germline at one junction end may stem from a read error. This chain connects TRBV6-2 or TRBV6-3 to TRBJ2-7; 9 nucleotides agree with TRBD1. The CDR3 is made up of 14 amino acids. CDR1 and CDR2 (germline): MNHEY, SVGEGT. CDR3 sequence reads: CACSYRGLRYEQYF. Written as DNA, the CDR3 is TGTGCCTGCAGTTACAGGGGGCTACGCTACGAGCAGTACTTC.

The chain employs TRBV3-1 and TRBJ2-2; 8 bases are shared with TRBD2. The ends lost 0 bases at V and 0 bases at J; junction bases unmatched: 3. Germline CDR1 and CDR2: LGHDT and YNNKEL (reference sequence). The CDR3 is made up of 17 amino acids. The CDR3 nucleotides read TGTGCCAGCAGCCAAGATTTCGGGGGGGCGAACACCGGGGAGCTGTTTTTT. Translating it yields CASSQDFGGANTGELFF.